The present entry profiles one T cell receptor beta chain with its context. What it binds is unknown. This entry is derived from a study of OX40 agonist ivuxolimab in advanced cancers. At the level of the study: Patients undergoing dose escalation presented with hepatocellular carcinoma, melanoma, renal cell or head and neck cancer.

The V segment lost 4 bases and the J segment 0 bases; nucleotides outside the gene matches: 12. Germline V gene sequence: CDR1 SGHVS, CDR2 FQNEAQ. This CDR3 spans 18 amino acids. Excluded were patients having autoimmune disease history or systemic immunosuppression. Study observations and caveats: Circulating CD4+ and CD8+ T cells showed clonal expansion by week 6 at 0.1 to 3.0 mg/kg.

Produced via immunoSEQ multiplex PCR; TCRdb's table is partial and in-frame only. The sample comprises more than 75,000 clones, roughly nine tenths of which are singletons, and 0.75% to 0.95% rests with the top ten. Source: CD4+ or CD8+ T cells sorted from blood, taken in a trial of the OX40 agonist ivuxolimab. The V gene is TRBV7-8, the J gene TRBJ1-5, with 7 bases lining up with TRBD1. The clonotype comes from an adult with an advanced solid tumor such as melanoma, head and neck, liver or kidney cancer. The CDR3 DNA is TGTGCCAGCAGCTCAGACAGGGCCCGGGGATATAGCAATCAGCCCCAGCATTTT. Amino acids: CASSSDRARGYSNQPQHF.